Below, one T cell receptor (beta chain) is given with its context. What this receptor recognizes is not known. The CDR3 is cut off 3 residues early in the read; its end comes from the germline J gene. This sample is drawn from a study of T cell clonality in common variable immunodeficiency (dated by TCRdb to 2015 to 2017). Most CVID patients and most healthy controls were of Caucasian heritage. Heparinized peripheral whole blood samples of 5 to 8 ml were collected from each donor. TCRbeta CDR3 repertoires were sequenced from genomic DNA of adults with common variable immune deficiency (CVID) and healthy adult controls. A total of some 22 healthy adult volunteers (roughly 12 female and about 10 male; age range roughly 23 to 66 years, mean age about 35) were included in the control group. Diluted blood was subjected to density centrifugation over Hypaque 1077 or Ficoll-Paque for isolation of peripheral blood mononuclear cells. Genomic DNA was obtained from unsorted mononuclear cells using either Qiagen column purification or a centrifugation-based method.

CDR1 and CDR2, per the germline V gene, are SGHRS and YFSETQ. From cysteine to phenylalanine, the CDR3 is 16 amino acids long. The 39 bases shown cover part of the CDR3, and their frame starts at base 1. Equivalent amounts of genomic DNA from CVID and control samples were used as sequencing input. For every sample, a 60 bp segment covering the rearranged TCRbeta CDR3 region was amplified and then sequenced. The immunoSEQ assay, a bias-corrected multiplex PCR combined with high-throughput sequencing, was used for TCRbeta amplification. In the source study's methods: Each unique nucleotide sequence was treated as a clone and annotated with V, D and J genes, copy number and frequency. Sequences were labeled productive if in frame, and non-productive if out of frame or containing stop codons. As previously described, Shannon's entropy was used to calculate clonality. Mean CDR3 Kyte-Doolittle hydropathy was derived from the predicted amino acid sequences of productive clones. Hierarchical clustering of scaled V gene usage was performed with the R hclust function using Manhattan distance and complete linkage. To assess clone sharing by CDR3 amino acid sequence, 12 repertoires per group were resampled over 100 rounds. Repertoires were searched for 60 to 80 published EBV-specific and around 240 published CMV-specific TCRbeta sequences. A couple of CVID samples that yielded fewer than 10,000 sequences were excluded from the analysis, so around 40 CVID repertoires were retained. As stored in TCRdb, this immuneACCESS dataset retains in-frame rearrangements with V and J assigned. A fraction of the clones does not appear; measured against another copy, unresolved V genes explain less than half of the discrepancy, and the remainder lacks a known reason. V and J calls and clone size come straight from that table; D and trimming were deduced from the DNA. The table gives around 45,000 clones for this sample, with none occurring only once. The ten largest clones add up to about 5.9% of the sample.

The investigation overall reported the following: Correlations between repertoire features and clinical complications were limited by patient heterogeneity within the CVID cohort. It was noted by the authors that sequencing of the repertoires of T cell subpopulations would be needed to clarify the cause of the increased clonality in CVID. Fewer TCRbeta clones were shared among CVID subjects than among healthy controls (p < 0.0001). Increased TCRbeta clonality was found in CVID subjects compared with healthy controls (t-test p = 0.018), with the increase being most characteristic of about a third of subjects. Despite equal DNA input, controls averaged around 80,000 unique sequences per sample versus about 32,000 in CVID samples. CVID TCRbeta sequences reportedly showed fewer deletions and N-nucleotide insertions and lacked highly modified clones with 13 or more V deletions.

The V and J segments used are TRBV5-1 and TRBJ2-3, with 12 middle bases fitting TRBD2. The sample comprised peripheral blood mononuclear cells. The sequence came from a person aged 18 to 75 in good health. Partial CDR3 DNA: TGCGCCAGCAGCTTGGTGGCTAGCGGGGGGGCAAAGACG. Translation gives CASSLVASGGAKT. The whole CDR3 reads CASSLVASGGAKTQYF.